The present T cell receptor beta chain was sequenced within a study of blood T cell repertoires in COVID-19. This clone was recorded a few times. Method: immunoSEQ multiplex PCR; TCRdb's copy keeps in-frame clones and lacks some. The repertoire holds approximately 150,000 clones, approximately 85% seen once, with 1.1% in the top ten. Germline V lookup: CDR1 SGHDT, CDR2 YYEEEE. This CDR3 is built from 14 residues. V lost 0 bases, J lost 10 bases, and 11 bases lay in between. The sample comprised peripheral blood. The chain is built from TRBV5-6 and TRBJ1-6, with a tentative D call TRBD1 (6 bases). The sequence was obtained from a man aged 35 to 55 with acute or convalescent COVID-19. The CDR3 protein is CASSLGHRASPLHF. CDR3 DNA sequence: TGTGCCAGCAGCTTGGGCCACAGGGCATCACCCCTCCACTTT.